The TCR beta chain under discussion was sequenced for a study of long-term antiretroviral therapy in people with HIV. The CDR3 is 13 amino acids. Trimming shortened V by 1 base and J by 3 bases, and 6 bases separated the two germline ends. Germline loops: CDR1 LNHDA, CDR2 SQIVND (reference sequence). There were no participants with HIV treated outside the United States. At the survey level, the v3.0 immunoSEQ assay was run. The repertoire was sequenced with immunoSEQ multiplex PCR; TCRdb's copy has only in-frame clones and lacks some. The sample includes more than 20,000 clones, about 85% of them seen just once.

This material consisted of unsorted PBMCs, taken 2.3 years after starting antiretroviral therapy. The origin of this receptor is a man aged 40-50 years with HIV. The chain uses TRBV19 and TRBJ1-1, with D unresolved. CDR3 amino acids: CASSIVEDTEAFF. The CDR3 coding sequence is TGTGCCAGTAGTATAGTCGAGGACACTGAAGCTTTCTTT. The variable domain in full, with the rest retrieved from reference TRBV19 and TRBJ1-1, is DGGITQSPKYLFRKEGQNVTLSCEQNLNHDAMYWYRQDPGQGLRLIYYSQIVNDFQKGDIAEGYSVSREKKESFPLTVTSAQKNPTAFYLCASSIVEDTEAFFGQGTRLTVV.